A selection of T cell receptor beta chains follows, all from one sample in a study of blood T cell repertoires in COVID-19. Sequencing used immunoSEQ multiplex PCR; TCRdb keeps in-frame clones, though not all of them. The sample includes 95,000 to 100,000 clones, less than 85% of them seen just once. Input material: peripheral blood. The receptor set was obtained from a human donor in a cohort sampled during active COVID-19. CDR3s include the opening cysteine and the closing phenylalanine or tryptophan.

v_gene	j_gene	CDR3aa
TRBV6-5	TRBJ1-3	CASSYSGGTGNTIYF
TRBV4-2	TRBJ2-7	CASSYPGTWKEQYF
TRBV11-2	TRBJ2-1	CASTYLGNEQFF
TRBV12-3/TRBV12-4	TRBJ2-1	CASSFSGLNEQFF
TRBV28	TRBJ1-5	CASESGNQPQHF
TRBV6-5	TRBJ1-1	CASSPYRENTEAFF
TRBV2	TRBJ2-3	CASSPDSRPGDTQYF
TRBV19	TRBJ1-1	CASRMGPTLNTEAFF
TRBV2	TRBJ2-2	CARRTGFGELFF
TRBV19	TRBJ1-3	CASSKVTGGIGNTIYF
TRBV18	TRBJ2-7	CASSPTVGAAYEQYF
TRBV9	TRBJ1-1	CASSVAGGGGTEAFF
TRBV5-1	TRBJ2-3	CASGAGTGTDTQYF
TRBV5-4	TRBJ1-5	CASSAEPNQPQHF
TRBV5-1	TRBJ1-6	CASSLVTGGTSPLHF
TRBV11-3	TRBJ2-2	CASSVTSGGTGELFF
TRBV3-1/TRBV3-2	TRBJ1-1	CASSHGQGEAFF
TRBV7-8	TRBJ2-7	CASSLSGPYEQYF
TRBV27	TRBJ2-2	CASSSPSSSTGELFF
TRBV19	TRBJ1-1	CASSIGVSKGRPEAFF
TRBV28	TRBJ2-1	CASRSGLYSLRPNEQFF
TRBV6-1	TRBJ1-2	CASSEGLRAGYTF
TRBV19	TRBJ1-5	CASRETGMYQPQHF
TRBV5-6	TRBJ2-7	CASSLSGGTYEQYF
TRBV11-1	TRBJ2-1	CASSHSGNKNEQFF
TRBV18	TRBJ2-7	CASSLTGAVLDEQYF
TRBV7-2	TRBJ2-4	CASSAGTSGGQNIQYF
TRBV6-5	TRBJ2-4	CASSTGAAKNIQYF
TRBV18	TRBJ1-5	CASSPGRVVQPQHF
TRBV21-1	TRBJ2-1	CASSKDCPTLPSSYNEQFF
TRBV19	TRBJ2-7	CASSIVPRASGRGEQYF
TRBV7-3	TRBJ1-5	CASSPLAREGQPQHF
TRBV25-1	TRBJ1-4	CASSKNRATNEKLFF
TRBV10-3	TRBJ1-2	CAISESEGLYGYTF
TRBV3-1/TRBV3-2	TRBJ1-4	CASSQDNGKLFF
TRBV7-9	TRBJ2-5	CASSLGRPGVETQYF
TRBV4-1	TRBJ2-3	CASSQGQGAVDTQYF
TRBV2	TRBJ1-3	CASTRDSSGNTIYF
TRBV5-1	TRBJ2-1	CASSLEQGLYNEQFF
TRBV3-1/TRBV3-2	TRBJ2-7	CASSQGGAAYEQYF
TRBV6-5	TRBJ1-2	CASSPTQGGYGYTF
TRBV11-2	TRBJ2-1	CASSLDGGLRGEQFF
TRBV3-1/TRBV3-2	TRBJ2-1	CASSQDIVAGGPDNEQFF
TRBV23-1	TRBJ1-6	CASSQSSGRGRYNSPLHF
TRBV12-3/TRBV12-4	TRBJ1-4	CASSNKPYEKLFF
TRBV5-1	TRBJ2-7	CASSPGQISAGGRFYEQYF
TRBV25-1	TRBJ2-5	CASSESNGEETQYF
TRBV19	TRBJ2-2	CASTGVESTGELFF
TRBV5-1	TRBJ2-1	CASSPEGASYNEQFF
TRBV10-2	TRBJ2-7	CASRGFREQYEQYF
TRBV28	TRBJ2-7	CASSFNPSGTYEQYF